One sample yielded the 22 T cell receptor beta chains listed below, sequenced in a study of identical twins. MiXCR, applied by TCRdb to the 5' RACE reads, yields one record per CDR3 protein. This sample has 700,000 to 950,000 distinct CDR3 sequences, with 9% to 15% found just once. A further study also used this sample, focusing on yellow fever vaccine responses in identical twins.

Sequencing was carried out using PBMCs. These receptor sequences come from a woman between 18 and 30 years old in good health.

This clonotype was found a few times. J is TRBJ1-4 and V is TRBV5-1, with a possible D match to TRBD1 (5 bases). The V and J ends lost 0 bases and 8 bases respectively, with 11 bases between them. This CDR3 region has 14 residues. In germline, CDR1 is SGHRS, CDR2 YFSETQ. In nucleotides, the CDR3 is TGCGCCAGCAGCTTGGAGGACTGGGGCGAAAAACTGTTTTTT. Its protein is CASSLEDWGEKLFF.

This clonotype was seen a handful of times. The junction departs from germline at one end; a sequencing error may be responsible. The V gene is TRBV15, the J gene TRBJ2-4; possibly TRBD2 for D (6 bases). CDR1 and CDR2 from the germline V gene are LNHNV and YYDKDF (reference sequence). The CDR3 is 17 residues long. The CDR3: CATSLEGSLLAKNVQYF. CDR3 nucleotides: TGTGCCACCAGCTTGGAGGGCAGCCTCCTAGCCAAAAACGTTCAGTACTTC.

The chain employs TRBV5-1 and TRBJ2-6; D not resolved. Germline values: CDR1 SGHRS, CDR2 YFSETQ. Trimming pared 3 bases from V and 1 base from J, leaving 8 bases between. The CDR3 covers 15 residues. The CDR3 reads CASSSSVSGANVLTF. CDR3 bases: TGCGCCAGCAGCTCCTCAGTGTCTGGGGCCAACGTCCTGACTTTC.

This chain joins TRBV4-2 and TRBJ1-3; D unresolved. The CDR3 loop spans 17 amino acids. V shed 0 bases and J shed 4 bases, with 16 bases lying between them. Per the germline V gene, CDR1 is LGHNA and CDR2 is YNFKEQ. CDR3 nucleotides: TGTGCCAGCAGCCAAGATCTGGTGGATGCCGTAGGAAACACCATATATTTT. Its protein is CASSQDLVDAVGNTIYF.

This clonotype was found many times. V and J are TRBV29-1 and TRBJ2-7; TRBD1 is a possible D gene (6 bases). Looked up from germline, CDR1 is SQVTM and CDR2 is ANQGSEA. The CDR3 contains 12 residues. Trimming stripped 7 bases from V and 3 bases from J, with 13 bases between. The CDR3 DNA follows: TGCAGCGCTGGACAGTCGAACTACGAGCAGTACGTC. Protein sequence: CSAGQSNYEQYV.

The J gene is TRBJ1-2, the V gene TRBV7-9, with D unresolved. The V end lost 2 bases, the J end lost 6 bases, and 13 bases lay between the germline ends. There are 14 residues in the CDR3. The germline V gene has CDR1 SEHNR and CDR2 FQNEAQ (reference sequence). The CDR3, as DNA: TGTGCCAGCAGCTTAAATAACAGTCCCGATGGCTACACCTTC. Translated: CASSLNNSPDGYTF.

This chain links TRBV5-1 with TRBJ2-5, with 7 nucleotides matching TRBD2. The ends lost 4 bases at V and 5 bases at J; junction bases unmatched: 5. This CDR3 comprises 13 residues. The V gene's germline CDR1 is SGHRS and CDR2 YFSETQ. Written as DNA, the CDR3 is TGCGCCAGCAGCGTGACTAGCTTGGAGACCCAGTACTTC. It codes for CASSVTSLETQYF.

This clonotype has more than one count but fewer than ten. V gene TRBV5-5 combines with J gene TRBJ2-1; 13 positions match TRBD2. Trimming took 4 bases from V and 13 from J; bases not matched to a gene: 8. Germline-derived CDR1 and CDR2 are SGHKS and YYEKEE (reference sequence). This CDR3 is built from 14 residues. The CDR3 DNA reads TGTGCCAGCAGCATGACTAGCGGGAGGAATGCTCAGTTCTTC. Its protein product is CASSMTSGRNAQFF.

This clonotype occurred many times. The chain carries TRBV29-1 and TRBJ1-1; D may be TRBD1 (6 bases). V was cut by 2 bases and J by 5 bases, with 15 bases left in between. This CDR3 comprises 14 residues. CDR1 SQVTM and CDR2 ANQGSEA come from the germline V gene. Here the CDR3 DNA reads TGCAGCGTTGAATCTTGGGGGCTCGGGACTGAAGCTTTCTTT. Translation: CSVESWGLGTEAFF.

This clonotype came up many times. CDR3 in amino acids: CASSRQLATETQYF. In nucleotides, the CDR3 is TGCGCCAGCAGCCGACAACTAGCGACGGAGACCCAGTACTTC. This sequence joins TRBV4-1 and TRBJ2-5; 7 bases line up with TRBD2. The V and J ends lost 4 bases and 5 bases, in that order; junction bases with no gene match: 7. The germline V gene encodes CDR1 MGHRA and CDR2 YSYEKL. The CDR3 is made up of 14 amino acids.

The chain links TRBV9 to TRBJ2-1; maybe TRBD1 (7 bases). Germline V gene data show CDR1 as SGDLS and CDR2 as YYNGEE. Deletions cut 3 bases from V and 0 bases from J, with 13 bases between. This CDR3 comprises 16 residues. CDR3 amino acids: CASSDQGGYSYNEQFF. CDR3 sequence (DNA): TGTGCCAGCAGCGACCAGGGGGGATACTCCTACAATGAGCAGTTCTTC.

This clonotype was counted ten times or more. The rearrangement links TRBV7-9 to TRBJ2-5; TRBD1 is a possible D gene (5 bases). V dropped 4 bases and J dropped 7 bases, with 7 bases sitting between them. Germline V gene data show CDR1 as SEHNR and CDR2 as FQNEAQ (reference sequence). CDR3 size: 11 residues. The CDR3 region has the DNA TGTGCCAGCAGCTGGGGCGGGACCCAGTACTTC. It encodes CASSWGGTQYF.

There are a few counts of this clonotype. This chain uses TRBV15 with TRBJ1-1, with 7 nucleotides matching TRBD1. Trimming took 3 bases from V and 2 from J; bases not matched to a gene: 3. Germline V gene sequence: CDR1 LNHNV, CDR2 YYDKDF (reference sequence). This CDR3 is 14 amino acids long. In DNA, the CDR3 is TGTGCCACCAGCAGTGACAGGGTAAACACTGAAGCTTTCTTT. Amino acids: CATSSDRVNTEAFF. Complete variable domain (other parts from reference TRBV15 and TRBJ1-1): DAMVIQNPRYQVTQFGKPVTLSCSQTLNHNVMYWYQQKSSQAPKLLFHYYDKDFNNEADTPDNFQSRRPNTSFCFLDIRSPGLGDTAMYLCATSSDRVNTEAFFGQGTRLTVV.

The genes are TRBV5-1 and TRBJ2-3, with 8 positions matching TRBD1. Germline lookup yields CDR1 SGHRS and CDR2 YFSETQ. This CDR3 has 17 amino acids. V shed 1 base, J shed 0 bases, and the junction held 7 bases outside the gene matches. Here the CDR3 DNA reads TGCGCCAGCAGCTTGACGACAGGGGCTCCTAGCACAGATACGCAGTATTTT. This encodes CASSLTTGAPSTDTQYF.

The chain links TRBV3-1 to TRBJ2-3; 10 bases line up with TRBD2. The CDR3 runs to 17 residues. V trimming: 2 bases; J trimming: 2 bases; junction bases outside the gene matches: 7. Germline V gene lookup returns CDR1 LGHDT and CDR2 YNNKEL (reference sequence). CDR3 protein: CASSQPRTSGPTDTQYF. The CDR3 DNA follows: TGTGCCAGCAGCCAACCCCGGACTAGCGGACCCACAGATACGCAGTATTTT.

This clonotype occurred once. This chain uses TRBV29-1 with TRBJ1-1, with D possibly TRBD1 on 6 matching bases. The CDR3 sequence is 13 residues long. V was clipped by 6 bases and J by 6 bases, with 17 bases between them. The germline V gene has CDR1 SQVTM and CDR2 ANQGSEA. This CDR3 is CSVQGGEFAEAFF. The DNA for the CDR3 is TGCAGCGTACAGGGTGGTGAGTTCGCTGAAGCTTTCTTT.

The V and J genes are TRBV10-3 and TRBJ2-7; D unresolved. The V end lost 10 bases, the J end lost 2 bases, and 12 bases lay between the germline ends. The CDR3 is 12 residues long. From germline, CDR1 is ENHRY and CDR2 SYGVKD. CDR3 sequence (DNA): TGTGCCACCCAAGACACAACCTACGAGCAGTACGTC. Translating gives CATQDTTYEQYV.

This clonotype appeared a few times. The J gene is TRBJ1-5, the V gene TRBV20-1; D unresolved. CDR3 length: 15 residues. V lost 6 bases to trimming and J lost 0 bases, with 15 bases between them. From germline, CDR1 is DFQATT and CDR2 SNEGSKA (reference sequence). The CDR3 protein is CSAETRDYSNQPQHF. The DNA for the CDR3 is TGCAGTGCCGAGACACGCGACTATAGCAATCAGCCCCAGCATTTT.

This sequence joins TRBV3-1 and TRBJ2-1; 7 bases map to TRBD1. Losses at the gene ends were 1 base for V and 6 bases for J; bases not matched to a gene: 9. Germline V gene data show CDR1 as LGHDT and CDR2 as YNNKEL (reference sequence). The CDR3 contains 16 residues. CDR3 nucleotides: TGTGCCAGCAGCCAAGGACCGGGACAGCAGTTCAATGAGCAGTTCTTC. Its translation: CASSQGPGQQFNEQFF.

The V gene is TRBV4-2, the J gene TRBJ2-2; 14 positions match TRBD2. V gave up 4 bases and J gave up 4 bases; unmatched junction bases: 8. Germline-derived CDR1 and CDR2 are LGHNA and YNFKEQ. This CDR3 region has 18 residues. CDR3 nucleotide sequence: TGTGCCAGCAGCCGCTCGACTAGCGGGGGGGCGAGCACCGGGGAGCTGTTTTTT. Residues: CASSRSTSGGASTGELFF.

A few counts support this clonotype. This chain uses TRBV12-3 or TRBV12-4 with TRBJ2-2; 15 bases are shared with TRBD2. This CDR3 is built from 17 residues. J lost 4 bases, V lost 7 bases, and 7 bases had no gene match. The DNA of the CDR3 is TGTGCCAGCACCAAAGGACTAGCGGGGGGGCCCACCGGGGAGCTGTTTTTT. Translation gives CASTKGLAGGPTGELFF.

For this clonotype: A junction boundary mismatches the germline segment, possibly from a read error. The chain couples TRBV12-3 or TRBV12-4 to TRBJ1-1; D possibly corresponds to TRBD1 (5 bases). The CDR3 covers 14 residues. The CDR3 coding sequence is TGTGCCTGCAGTTTCGGGGGAGGTCACACTGAAGCTTTCTTT. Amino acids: CACSFGGGHTEAFF.